This is a list of T cell receptor beta chains from one sample in a study of Ad26.COV2.S vaccination and SARS-CoV-2 variants. The method was immunoSEQ multiplex PCR; TCRdb's version includes in-frame clones alone and lacks a portion of them. The sample consists of about 470,000 clones, less than 95% of them appearing once. Source: peripheral blood, taken in a trial of Ad26.COV2.S vaccine versus placebo. Source of these receptors: a person aged 18-60 years who received the Ad26.COV2.S COVID-19 vaccine or a placebo. Each CDR3 is given with its conserved first and last residue. A D gene is named only where the DNA matches it firmly. Clone size is not always given. Where it is, it says once, few, many or a class for expanded clones.

D: TRBD2; V: TRBV15; size: -; J: TRBJ2-1; length: 14; DNA: TGTGCCACCAGCGCGACTAGCCCCTTAAATGAGCAGTTCTTC; CDR3: CATSATSPLNEQFF
D: -; V: TRBV7-9; size: -; J: TRBJ2-2; length: 14; DNA: TGTGCCAGCAGCTTAGGGTCGCGGACCGGGGAGCTGTTTTTT; CDR3: CASSLGSRTGELFF
D: -; V: TRBV27; size: -; J: TRBJ1-2; length: 16; DNA: TGTGCCAGCAGTTTATCGCTAGGCCCCGCTAACTATGGCTACACCTTC; CDR3: CASSLSLGPANYGYTF
D: -; V: TRBV10-3; size: -; J: TRBJ2-3; length: 15; DNA: TGTGCCATCAGTGACGAGACAGATAGCACAGATACGCAGTATTTT; CDR3: CAISDETDSTDTQYF
D: TRBD2; V: TRBV10-3; size: -; J: TRBJ2-3; length: 13; DNA: TGTGCCATCATGGGCGGGAGGACAGATACGCAGTATTTT; CDR3: CAIMGGRTDTQYF
D: -; V: TRBV5-6; size: once; J: TRBJ1-1; length: 12; DNA: TGTGCCAGCAGCCCTGGGAGGACTGAAGCTTTCTTT; CDR3: CASSPGRTEAFF
D: -; V: TRBV2; size: -; J: TRBJ1-1; length: 14; DNA: TGTGCCAGTGATGGAAAAGGGATTAACACTGAAGCTTTCTTT; CDR3: CASDGKGINTEAFF
D: -; V: TRBV5-1; size: -; J: TRBJ2-5; length: 13; DNA: TGCGCCAGCAGCTCTCGGGGCGGGCAGACCCAGTACTTC; CDR3: CASSSRGGQTQYF
D: -; V: TRBV28; size: -; J: TRBJ1-4; length: 13; DNA: TGTGCCAGCAGGTTGGGGTTAAGTGAAAAACTGTTTTTT; CDR3: CASRLGLSEKLFF
D: -; V: TRBV7-9; size: -; J: TRBJ2-7; length: 11; DNA: TGTGCCAGCACCCGACGTGACGAGCAGTACTTC; CDR3: CASTRRDEQYF
D: TRBD2; V: TRBV14; size: -; J: TRBJ2-7; length: 14; DNA: TGTGCCAGCAGCCAAAGACTAGCGGGTTACGAGCAGTACTTC; CDR3: CASSQRLAGYEQYF
D: -; V: TRBV12-3/TRBV12-4; size: -; J: TRBJ1-5; length: 13; DNA: TGTGCCAGCAGTCAGAGGGAAGCTCAGCCCCAGCATTTT; CDR3: CASSQREAQPQHF
D: -; V: TRBV5-1; size: once; J: TRBJ2-5; length: 15; DNA: TGCGCCAGCAGCTTGGTGGTCGGCAGGGTGGAGACCCAGTACTTC; CDR3: CASSLVVGRVETQYF
D: -; V: TRBV7-9; size: -; J: TRBJ1-2; length: 12; DNA: TGTGCCAGCAGTCAGGACGACTATGGCTACACCTTC; CDR3: CASSQDDYGYTF
D: -; V: TRBV5-6; size: -; J: TRBJ2-1; length: 14; DNA: TGTGCCAGCAGCTGGGCGACTACCGCCAATGAGCAGTTCTTC; CDR3: CASSWATTANEQFF
D: -; V: TRBV7-9; size: -; J: TRBJ2-1; length: 10; DNA: TGTGCCAGCAGCACGAATGAGCAGTTCTTC; CDR3: CASSTNEQFF
D: -; V: TRBV7-6; size: -; J: TRBJ1-2; length: 15; DNA: TGTGCCAGCAGCTTATATCCGGGGTTTAGATATGGCTACACCTTC; CDR3: CASSLYPGFRYGYTF
D: -; V: TRBV7-9; size: -; J: TRBJ2-1; length: 12; DNA: TGTGCCAGCAGCTCTTCTAATATCGAGCAGTTCTTC; CDR3: CASSSSNIEQFF
D: -; V: TRBV5-8; size: -; J: TRBJ1-4; length: 15; DNA: TGTGCCAGCAGCTCTTACTCAGGGACTAATGAAAAACTGTTTTTT; CDR3: CASSSYSGTNEKLFF
D: TRBD1; V: TRBV30; size: once; J: TRBJ2-6; length: 20; DNA: TGTGCCTGGAGTGCCGGGACAGGGCCGGTGGTTCCCTCTGGGGCCAACGTCCTGACTTTC; CDR3: CAWSAGTGPVVPSGANVLTF
D: -; V: TRBV28; size: -; J: TRBJ2-5; length: 12; DNA: TGTGCCAGCAGTTTAGCCCGAGAGACCCAGTACTTC; CDR3: CASSLARETQYF
D: TRBD2; V: TRBV7-3; size: -; J: TRBJ2-3; length: 15; DNA: TGTGCCAGCAGCTTAGGACTAGCGGGAGCAGATACGCAGTATTTT; CDR3: CASSLGLAGADTQYF
D: TRBD2; V: TRBV4-3; size: -; J: TRBJ2-1; length: 20; DNA: TGCGCCAGCAGCCAGGAAGGGACTAGCGGGAGAGGAGGAGGGGCCAATGAGCAGTTCTTC; CDR3: CASSQEGTSGRGGGANEQFF
D: TRBD1; V: TRBV7-3; size: few; J: TRBJ1-2; length: 13; DNA: TGTGCCAGCAGCGAGGGACAGGGAAGTGGCTACACCTTC; CDR3: CASSEGQGSGYTF
D: -; V: TRBV19; size: once; J: TRBJ1-2; length: 11; DNA: TGTGCCAGTATGGGACGGCTTGGCTACACCTTC; CDR3: CASMGRLGYTF
D: TRBD1; V: TRBV4-1; size: -; J: TRBJ1-1; length: 15; DNA: TGCGCCAGCAGCCAAGCATACAGGGGTCGGACTGAAGCTTTCTTT; CDR3: CASSQAYRGRTEAFF
D: -; V: TRBV5-1; size: -; J: TRBJ1-2; length: 17; DNA: TGCGCCAGCAGCTCCAGGACAGCCGAAGAATTCTACCATGGCTACACCTTC; CDR3: CASSSRTAEEFYHGYTF
D: -; V: TRBV6-5; size: -; J: TRBJ2-7; length: 13; DNA: TGTGCCAGCAGTTCAGCAAGCTCCTACGAGCAGTACTTC; CDR3: CASSSASSYEQYF
D: -; V: TRBV27; size: -; J: TRBJ1-6; length: 14; DNA: TGTGCCAGCAGTCTCCGAAGGGATAATTCACCCCTCCACTTT; CDR3: CASSLRRDNSPLHF
D: -; V: TRBV5-6; size: -; J: TRBJ1-1; length: 14; DNA: TGTGCCAGCAGCTTGGTGGGGGGGGACACTGAAGCTTTCTTT; CDR3: CASSLVGGDTEAFF
D: TRBD2; V: TRBV19; size: -; J: TRBJ2-2; length: 15; DNA: TGTGCCAGTAGTATAGGCGCGGGAGCTACCGGGGAGCTGTTTTTT; CDR3: CASSIGAGATGELFF
D: -; V: TRBV21-1; size: -; J: TRBJ2-2; length: 16; DNA: TGTGCCAGCAGCAAAGGAAAGCCCGGGAACACCGGGGAGCTGTTTTTT; CDR3: CASSKGKPGNTGELFF
D: TRBD1; V: TRBV28; size: -; J: TRBJ1-1; length: 16; DNA: TGTGCCAGCAGTTCCATCGGACAGGGGGCGAACACTGAAGCTTTCTTT; CDR3: CASSSIGQGANTEAFF
D: -; V: TRBV7-3; size: -; J: TRBJ2-2; length: 14; DNA: TGTGCCAGCAGCTCCAGGGGTGGCACCGGGGAGCTGTTTTTT; CDR3: CASSSRGGTGELFF
D: -; V: TRBV19; size: -; J: TRBJ1-2; length: 12; DNA: TGTGCCAGTAGTGCTCGGACCAAGGGCTACACCTTC; CDR3: CASSARTKGYTF
D: -; V: TRBV5-4; size: -; J: TRBJ1-2; length: 13; DNA: TGTGCCAGCAGCTCCCGCACGGGGTATGGCTACACCTTC; CDR3: CASSSRTGYGYTF
D: -; V: TRBV5-6; size: -; J: TRBJ2-7; length: 15; DNA: TGTGCCAGCAGCTTGTGGGGCGGGACCCTTTGGGAGCAGTACTTC; CDR3: CASSLWGGTLWEQYF
D: TRBD1; V: TRBV6-1; size: -; J: TRBJ2-7; length: 16; DNA: TGTGCCAGCAGTGCGTTGGGACAGGGTGGTGTCTACGAGCAGTACTTC; CDR3: CASSALGQGGVYEQYF
D: -; V: TRBV11-3; size: -; J: TRBJ2-5; length: 15; DNA: TGTGCCAGCAGCTTAGGGGCGGCGACCCAAGAGACCCAGTACTTC; CDR3: CASSLGAATQETQYF
D: -; V: TRBV5-5; size: -; J: TRBJ2-4; length: 17; DNA: TGTGCCAGCAGCTTGACCGAGGGACCTTTAGCCAAAAACATTCAGTACTTC; CDR3: CASSLTEGPLAKNIQYF
D: -; V: TRBV24-1; size: -; J: TRBJ2-3; length: 14; DNA: TGTGCCACCAGTGAACGGACTAGCACAGATACGCAGTATTTT; CDR3: CATSERTSTDTQYF
D: TRBD1; V: TRBV27; size: -; J: TRBJ2-7; length: 15; DNA: TGTGCCAGCAGCCTGACAGGGGAAGGGTCCTACGAGCAGTACTTC; CDR3: CASSLTGEGSYEQYF
D: -; V: TRBV24-1; size: -; J: TRBJ2-1; length: 15; DNA: TGTGCCACCAGTGATAGCGGCGAATCCTACAATGAGCAGTTCTTC; CDR3: CATSDSGESYNEQFF
D: -; V: TRBV10-3; size: -; J: TRBJ1-4; length: 17; DNA: TGTGCCATCAGTGAGTCGGCAGGGGTTGCAACTAATGAAAAACTGTTTTTT; CDR3: CAISESAGVATNEKLFF
D: TRBD1; V: TRBV5-1; size: -; J: TRBJ2-1; length: 14; DNA: TGCGCCAGCAGCTCTGCGACAGGGGACAATGAGCAGTTCTTC; CDR3: CASSSATGDNEQFF
D: TRBD1; V: TRBV4-2; size: -; J: TRBJ2-5; length: 15; DNA: TGTGCCAGCAGCCAAGGGGGACAGGTCCAAGAGACCCAGTACTTC; CDR3: CASSQGGQVQETQYF
D: TRBD1; V: TRBV7-2; size: -; J: TRBJ1-3; length: 15; DNA: TGTGCCAGCAGCCCCGACAGGGTTTCCGGAAACACCATATATTTT; CDR3: CASSPDRVSGNTIYF
D: -; V: TRBV3-1/TRBV3-2; size: -; J: TRBJ2-3; length: 14; DNA: TGTGCCAGCAGCCAGTCGACTAGCACAGATACGCAGTATTTT; CDR3: CASSQSTSTDTQYF
D: -; V: TRBV2; size: once; J: TRBJ2-2; length: 12; DNA: TGTGCCAGCACCGGGCAGGTCGGGGAGCTGTTTTTT; CDR3: CASTGQVGELFF
D: -; V: TRBV7-9; size: -; J: TRBJ2-1; length: 15; DNA: TGTGCCAGCAGCCCTCTAGGCGACTCCTACAATGAGCAGTTCTTC; CDR3: CASSPLGDSYNEQFF
D: -; V: TRBV29-1; size: -; J: TRBJ2-2; length: 11; DNA: TGCAGCGTTGGCTACGCCGGGGAGCTGTTTTTT; CDR3: CSVGYAGELFF
D: TRBD2; V: TRBV7-7; size: -; J: TRBJ2-3; length: 16; DNA: TGTGCTAGCAGCTTAGGGACTACACCTACCACAGATACGCAGTATTTT; CDR3: CASSLGTTPTTDTQYF
D: -; V: TRBV29-1; size: -; J: TRBJ2-1; length: 8; DNA: TGCAGCGTTGAGGGTCGGTTCTTC; CDR3: CSVEGRFF
D: TRBD1; V: TRBV3-1/TRBV3-2; size: -; J: TRBJ1-2; length: 14; DNA: TGTGCCAGCAGCCAAGTCTCAGGGGGTGGCGGCTACACCTTC; CDR3: CASSQVSGGGGYTF
D: -; V: TRBV7-2; size: -; J: TRBJ2-3; length: 15; DNA: TGTGCCAGCAGCTTAGAGGCGGGGGCCACAGATACGCAGTATTTT; CDR3: CASSLEAGATDTQYF